A single sample gave rise to the 9 T cell receptor beta chains below, sequenced in a study of blood T cell repertoires in COVID-19. TCRdb's copy holds only in-frame clones and misses some; the assay was immunoSEQ multiplex PCR. The sample holds roughly 120,000 clones; 78% are singletons and the top ten take about 2.5%. The source material was peripheral blood. The receptors were gathered from a man aged 65 to 79 with acute or convalescent COVID-19.

V gene TRBV18 combines with J gene TRBJ2-1, with 11 bases identical to TRBD1. Trimming cost V 2 bases and J 2 bases; bases outside gene matches: 5. Germline V gene sequence: CDR1 KGHSH, CDR2 LQKENI. This CDR3 is built from 17 residues. The CDR3 sequence is CASSPLGDRGTYNEQFF. The DNA for the CDR3 is TGTGCCAGCTCACCATTAGGGGACAGGGGGACCTACAATGAGCAGTTCTTC.

The chain employs TRBV11-2 and TRBJ1-6; maybe TRBD1 (6 bases). The CDR3 spans 15 residues. The V end lost 5 bases, the J end lost 10 bases, and 18 bases lay between the germline ends. Per germline, CDR1 SGHAT and CDR2 FQNNGV. CDR3: CASSPLQGLGSPLHF. CDR3 bases: TGTGCCAGCAGCCCACTACAGGGTTTAGGGTCACCCCTCCACTTT.

The CDR3 region is CASSGGAASQETQYF. In nucleotides, the CDR3 is TGTGCCAGCAGCGGAGGGGCAGCCTCCCAAGAGACCCAGTACTTC. This rearrangement joins TRBV5-4 to TRBJ2-5, with D tentatively TRBD2 (6 bases). Deletions cut 4 bases from V and 1 base from J, with 14 bases between. The CDR3 is made up of 15 amino acids. The germline V gene has CDR1 SGHNT and CDR2 YYREEE (reference sequence).

This clone was recorded a few times. This rearrangement joins TRBV28 to TRBJ1-1; 7 nucleotides align to TRBD1. CDR1 is MDHEN, CDR2 SYDVKM, per germline. Trimming cost V 2 bases and J 3 bases; bases outside gene matches: 3. The CDR3 totals 14 residues. As DNA, the CDR3 is TGTGCCAGCAGTTTAAGGACAGGTCACACTGAAGCTTTCTTT. Its translation: CASSLRTGHTEAFF.

This chain joins TRBV2 and TRBJ2-2; D not resolved. V dropped 6 bases and J dropped 4 bases, with 12 bases sitting between them. The CDR3 has 14 residues. The germline gives CDR1 SNHLY, CDR2 FYNNEI. CDR3 nucleotides: TGTGCCAGCAGCTTTGGGCCAGTCACCGGGGAGCTGTTTTTT. It translates to CASSFGPVTGELFF.

The V gene is TRBV29-1, the J gene TRBJ1-1; D perhaps matches TRBD1 (6 bases). The CDR3 is made up of 11 amino acids. V was cut by 3 bases and J by 6 bases, with 8 bases left in between. Per the germline V gene, CDR1 is SQVTM and CDR2 is ANQGSEA. CDR3 sequence (DNA): TGCAGCGTTGACAGGGGTCCTGAAGCTTTCTTT. Its protein product is CSVDRGPEAFF.

The chain is built from TRBV12-5 and TRBJ2-3; tentative D call: TRBD1 (5 bases). The CDR3 spans 13 residues. The germline V gene has CDR1 LGHNT and CDR2 FRNRAP. Trimming left V 5 bases short and J 1 base short, with 7 bases between. CDR3 nucleotide sequence: TGTGCTAGTGGTCTACAGGGCACAGATACGCAGTATTTT. Its protein product is CASGLQGTDTQYF.

Only one count was recorded for this clone. The chain uses TRBV7-9 and TRBJ1-1, with D possibly TRBD1 on 5 matching bases. This CDR3 has 14 residues. V was pared by 3 bases and J by 0 bases, with 8 bases between. CDR1 and CDR2 (germline): SEHNR, FQNEAQ (reference sequence). The CDR3 DNA sequence: TGTGCCAGCAGCTTTGACAGAATGAACACTGAAGCTTTCTTT. It translates to CASSFDRMNTEAFF.

CDR3 bases: TGTGCCAGCAGCTCCCTGCGGTCGACCCAGTACTTC. The encoded protein is CASSSLRSTQYF. The rearrangement links TRBV7-2 to TRBJ2-5; D remains ambiguous. Germline V gene data show CDR1 as SGHTA and CDR2 as FQGNSA. The germline V and J ends were trimmed by 4 bases and 7 bases, with 10 bases remaining between them. This CDR3 comprises 12 residues.